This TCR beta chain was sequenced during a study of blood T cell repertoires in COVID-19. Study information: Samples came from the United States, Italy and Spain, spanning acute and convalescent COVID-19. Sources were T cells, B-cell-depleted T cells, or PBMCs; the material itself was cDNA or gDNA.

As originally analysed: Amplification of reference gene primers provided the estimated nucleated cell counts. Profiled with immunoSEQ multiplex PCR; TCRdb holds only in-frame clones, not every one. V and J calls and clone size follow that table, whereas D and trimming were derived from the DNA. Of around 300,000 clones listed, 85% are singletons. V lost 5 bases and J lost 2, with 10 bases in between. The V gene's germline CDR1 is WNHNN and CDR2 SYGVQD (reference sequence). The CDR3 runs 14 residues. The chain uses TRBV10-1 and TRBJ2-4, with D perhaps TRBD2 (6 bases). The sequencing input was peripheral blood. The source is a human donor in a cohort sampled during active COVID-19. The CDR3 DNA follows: TGCGCCAGCAGTCCCGGGGGATCCAAAAACATTCAGTACTTC. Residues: CASSPGGSKNIQYF.